Given below is one TCR beta chain in context. This sample was taken from a study of blood T cell repertoires in COVID-19. Study-wide background: T cells, B-cell-depleted T cells, or PBMCs supplied cDNA or gDNA.

Data came from immunoSEQ multiplex PCR; TCRdb stores just in-frame clones and leaves some out. The profile covers about 170,000 clones, with around nine tenths appearing a single time and 2% to 3% taken by the ten largest. Patients from Seattle were sampled longitudinally, starting during active infection. The CDR3 extends over 16 amino acids. Trimming at V came to 3 bases and at J to 0 bases, leaving 2 bases not matched to a gene. Germline lookup yields CDR1 LNHNV and CDR2 YYDKDF (reference sequence). The TCR originated in a woman of 80 years or more with COVID-19, enrolled during active disease. V usage is TRBV15 and J usage is TRBJ1-6, with TRBD1 matching 7 bases. The sample comprised peripheral blood. In DNA form, the CDR3 reads TGTGCCACCAGCAGGGGGGACAGCTCCTATAATTCACCCCTCCACTTT. Its translation is CATSRGDSSYNSPLHF.